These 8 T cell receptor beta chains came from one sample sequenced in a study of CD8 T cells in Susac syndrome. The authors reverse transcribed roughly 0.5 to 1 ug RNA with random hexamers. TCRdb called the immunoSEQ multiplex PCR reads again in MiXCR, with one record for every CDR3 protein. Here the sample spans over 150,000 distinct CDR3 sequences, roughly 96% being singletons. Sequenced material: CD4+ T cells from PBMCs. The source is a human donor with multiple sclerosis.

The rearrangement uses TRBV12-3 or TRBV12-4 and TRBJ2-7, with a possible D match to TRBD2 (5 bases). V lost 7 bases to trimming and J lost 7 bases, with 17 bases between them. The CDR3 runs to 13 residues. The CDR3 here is CASTSGLDREQYF. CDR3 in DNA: TGTGCCAGCACCTCTGGACTTGATCGGGAGCAGTACTTC.

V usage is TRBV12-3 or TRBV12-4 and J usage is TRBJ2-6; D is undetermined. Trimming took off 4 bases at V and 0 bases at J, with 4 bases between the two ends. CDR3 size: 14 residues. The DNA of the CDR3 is TGTGCCAGCAGTTCGGTCTCTGGGGCCAACGTCCTGACTTTC. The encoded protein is CASSSVSGANVLTF.

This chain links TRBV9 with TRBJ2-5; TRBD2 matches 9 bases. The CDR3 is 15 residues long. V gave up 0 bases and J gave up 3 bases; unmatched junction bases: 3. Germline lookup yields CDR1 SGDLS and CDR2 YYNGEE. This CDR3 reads CASSVGSGGEETQYF. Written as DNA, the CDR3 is TGTGCCAGCAGCGTAGGTAGCGGGGGAGAAGAGACCCAGTACTTC.

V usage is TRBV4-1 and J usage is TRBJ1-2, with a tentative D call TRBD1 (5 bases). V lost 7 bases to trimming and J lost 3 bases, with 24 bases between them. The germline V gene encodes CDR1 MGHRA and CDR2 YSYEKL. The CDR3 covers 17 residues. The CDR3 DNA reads TGCGCCAGCACCACGTCGATTGACAGCTCAACTGACTATGGCTACACCTTC. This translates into CASTTSIDSSTDYGYTF.

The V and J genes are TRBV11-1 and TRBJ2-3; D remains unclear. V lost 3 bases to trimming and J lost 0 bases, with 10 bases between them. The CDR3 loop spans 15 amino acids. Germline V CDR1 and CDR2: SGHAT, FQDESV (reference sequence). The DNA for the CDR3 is TGTGCCAGCAGCTTGTCCCCTACAAGCACAGATACGCAGTATTTT. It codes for CASSLSPTSTDTQYF.

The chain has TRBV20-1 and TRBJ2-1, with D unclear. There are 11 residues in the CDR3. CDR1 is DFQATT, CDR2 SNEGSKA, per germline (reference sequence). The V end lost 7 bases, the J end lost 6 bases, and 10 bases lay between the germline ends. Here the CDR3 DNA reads TGCAGTGGCCGACTGGGCAATGAGCAGTTCTTC. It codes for CSGRLGNEQFF.

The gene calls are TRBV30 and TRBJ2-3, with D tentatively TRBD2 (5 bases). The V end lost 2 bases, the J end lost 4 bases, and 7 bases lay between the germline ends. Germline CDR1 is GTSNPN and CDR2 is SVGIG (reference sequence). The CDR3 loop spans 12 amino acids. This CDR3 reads CAWSKEADTQYF. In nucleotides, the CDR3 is TGTGCCTGGAGTAAGGAGGCAGATACGCAGTATTTT.

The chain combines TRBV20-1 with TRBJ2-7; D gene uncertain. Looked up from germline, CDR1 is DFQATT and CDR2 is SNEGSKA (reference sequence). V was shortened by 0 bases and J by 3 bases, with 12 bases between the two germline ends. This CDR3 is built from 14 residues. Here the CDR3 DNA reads TGCAGTGCTAGAGAGCCCGGTTCCTACTACGAGCAGTACTTC. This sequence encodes CSAREPGSYYEQYF.